The 7 T cell receptor beta chains below all came from one sample that was sequenced in a study of T cells expressing NK-cell markers. No DNA is given; TCRdb re-called the 5' RACE reads and lists each CDR3 protein once. Its clone listing holds around 260,000 distinct CDR3 sequences. Sequences were obtained from blood T cells: a sorted CD56 or NKG2C T cell subset, CD4+ or CD8+ T cells, or bulk PBMC T cells (not recorded which). The receptors were gathered from a woman between 18 and 70 years old in good health.

V and J are TRBV19 and TRBJ2-1. CDR3 length: 13 amino acids. Germline CDR1 LNHDA, CDR2 SQIVND (reference sequence). The CDR3 reads CASSPTDYNEQFF.

V and J are TRBV6-2 or TRBV6-3 and TRBJ2-6; TCRdb selects TRBD1, and the lack of DNA leaves this call unchecked. Germline CDR1 is MNHEY and CDR2 is SVGEGT. There are 15 residues in the CDR3. CDR3 residues: CASSYWARASNVLTF.

This chain links TRBV12-3 or TRBV12-4 with TRBJ2-1. This CDR3 contains 13 residues. The CDR3 reads CASRFGVSREQFF.

J is TRBJ2-5 and V is TRBV11-2. CDR3 size: 13 residues. The germline V gene encodes CDR1 SGHAT and CDR2 FQNNGV. CDR3 residues: CASSFGVQETQYF.

This chain connects TRBV2 to TRBJ1-1; TCRdb reports TRBD1, a call that lacks DNA to check it against. Germline CDR1 reads SNHLY; CDR2 reads FYNNEI. CDR3 size: 13 residues. CDR3 region: CASSGDRNTEAFF.

CDR3 region: CASSIGQSNTEAFF. This sequence joins TRBV19 and TRBJ1-1; the D call of TRBD1 rests on TCRdb alone, since no DNA is present to check it. The CDR3 covers 14 residues. Germline CDR1 and CDR2: LNHDA and SQIVND (reference sequence).

The CDR3 is CASSQDLISGNTIYF. The rearrangement links TRBV4-3 to TRBJ1-3. Germline V CDR1 and CDR2: LGHNA, YSLEER. The CDR3 is 15 residues long.